The text below deals with one TCR beta chain. The target antigen is unknown. This sample is drawn from a study of CXCR3-negative and CXCR3-positive naive CD8 T cells. Findings and caveats of the study: Naive subsets had comparable surface CD5, so TRB CDR3 properties gauged TCR strength. TRB CDR3s of CXCR3-positive naive cells were more hydrophobic than those of CXCR3-negative naive cells. Diversity was high in both naive subsets and much lower in memory cells. After cryopreservation, CXCR3 expression dropped partially; most assays used fresh PBMCs.

Naive CD8+ T cells had a CD45RO-CCR7+CD27+CD95- phenotype. TRB cDNA libraries were made by UMI-labeled 5' RACE. TCRdb re-called the 5' RACE reads and shows each CDR3 protein once, DNA omitted. The table for this sample gives about 150,000 distinct CDR3 sequences. CDR3 length: 14 residues. The germline V gene has CDR1 LGHNA and CDR2 YSLEER. The sequence came from a human donor in good health. Some clones in this sample may be carry-over from other donors' samples. The sequenced sample consisted of naive CXCR3+ CD8+ T cells from blood. Noted subset: CD45RO-CCR7+CD27+CD95- naive CD8+ T cells expressing CXCR3 (TNR3+). The chain has TRBV4-3 and TRBJ2-7; TCRdb's D call, TRBD1, is unchecked because there is no DNA. CDR3 residues: CASSQGQGAFEQYF.